This T cell receptor (beta chain) appears in the sequencing data of a study of OX40 agonist ivuxolimab in advanced cancers. Looking at the study overall: Participants could have had prior anti-PD-1, anti-PD-L1 or anti-CTLA-4 therapy, and 40% had some.

This table comes from immunoSEQ multiplex PCR, and its TCRdb copy is limited to in-frame clones, with some not included. The top ten hold roughly an eighth of the sample, which has tens of thousands of clones, about 93% seen once. The sample here was CD4+ or CD8+ T cells sorted from blood, taken in a trial of the OX40 agonist ivuxolimab. The clonotype was recovered from an adult with an advanced solid tumor such as melanoma, head and neck, liver or kidney cancer.

The CDR3 loop is CASSQEARPETQYF. The CDR3 nucleotides read TGCGCCAGCAGCCAAGAGGCGCGCCCGGAGACCCAGTACTTC. This chain joins TRBV4-1 and TRBJ2-5; D remains unclear. V was clipped by 0 bases and J by 5 bases, with 10 bases between them. Germline CDR1 MGHRA, CDR2 YSYEKL. The CDR3 totals 14 residues.